The 17 T cell receptor beta chains below come from one sample, sequenced in a study of blood T cell repertoires in COVID-19. Sequenced by immunoSEQ multiplex PCR; TCRdb stores in-frame clones only, minus some. The table includes about 140,000 clones, 70% to 90% detected once. The specimen was peripheral blood. The source of these receptors is a man in his fifties with acute or convalescent COVID-19.

CDR3 protein: CATSDPQDRSSYNEQFF. CDR3 sequence (DNA): TGTGCCACCAGTGATCCGCAAGACAGGAGCTCCTACAATGAGCAGTTCTTC. The chain carries TRBV24-1 and TRBJ2-1, with D tentatively TRBD1 (6 bases). Per germline, CDR1 KGHDR and CDR2 SFDVKD. The CDR3 runs to 17 residues. V gave up 3 bases and J gave up 0 bases, with 14 bases separating them.

The chain combines TRBV7-9 with TRBJ2-7, with D possibly being TRBD2 (5 bases). V was clipped by 5 bases and J by 7 bases, with 15 bases between them. CDR1 SEHNR and CDR2 FQNEAQ come from the germline V gene (reference sequence). This CDR3 contains 13 residues. The DNA of the CDR3 is TGTGCCAGCAGCCCGCGGACTGGAAAGGAGCAGTACTTC. Translating it yields CASSPRTGKEQYF.

The J gene is TRBJ2-1, the V gene TRBV5-1; D not certain. The V end lost 2 bases, the J end lost 7 bases, and 16 bases lay between the germline ends. The CDR3 covers 15 residues. The germline V gene has CDR1 SGHRS and CDR2 YFSETQ. CDR3 residues: CASSLQGASGNEQFF. The CDR3 DNA is TGCGCCAGCAGCTTACAAGGAGCTTCTGGGAATGAGCAGTTCTTC.

The chain links TRBV6-5 to TRBJ2-5, with 7 bases fitting TRBD2. Germline lookup yields CDR1 MNHEY and CDR2 SVGAGI. This CDR3 has 15 amino acids. J lost 2 bases, V lost 2 bases, and 5 bases had no gene match. CDR3 amino acids: CASSYTLAVQETQYF. Written as DNA, the CDR3 is TGTGCCAGCAGTTACACCCTAGCGGTACAAGAGACCCAGTACTTC.

This clone has only a few counts. The chain joins TRBV6-5 to TRBJ1-1, with D possibly matching TRBD1 (6 bases). There are 12 residues in the CDR3. CDR1 and CDR2 from the germline V gene are MNHEY and SVGAGI. V was shortened by 7 bases and J by 6 bases, with 12 bases between the two germline ends. The CDR3 here is CASNTNRAEAFF. DNA of the CDR3: TGTGCCAGCAATACCAACAGGGCTGAAGCTTTCTTT.

This clone was detected only a few times. The chain uses TRBV6-5 and TRBJ1-6, with D possibly being TRBD1 (5 bases). CDR3 length: 14 residues. The ends were cut back, 2 bases at V and 7 bases at J, with 9 bases in the middle. Germline V gives CDR1 MNHEY, CDR2 SVGAGI. DNA of the CDR3: TGTGCCAGCAGTTACAGGGGCTCGAATTCACCCCTCCACTTT. This encodes CASSYRGSNSPLHF.

The chain is built from TRBV5-4 and TRBJ2-3; D is perhaps TRBD1 (6 bases). CDR3 length: 17 amino acids. The germline V gene encodes CDR1 SGHNT and CDR2 YYREEE (reference sequence). Trimming cost V 2 bases and J 2 bases, with 18 bases left between them. CDR3 in DNA: TGTGCCAGCAGCTTCTTATACAGGGATCTCGACACAGATACGCAGTATTTT. Protein product: CASSFLYRDLDTDTQYF.

The J gene is TRBJ2-5, the V gene TRBV4-2; tentatively, D is TRBD1 (6 bases). This CDR3 spans 15 amino acids. Germline-derived CDR1 and CDR2 are LGHNA and YNFKEQ. Trimming shortened V by 2 bases and J by 5 bases, and 15 bases separated the two germline ends. The CDR3 DNA follows: TGTGCCAGCAGCCAACTTACAGGGAGTGGGGAGACCCAGTACTTC. Protein sequence: CASSQLTGSGETQYF.

V gene TRBV19 combines with J gene TRBJ1-4; D gene ambiguous. From germline, CDR1 is LNHDA and CDR2 SQIVND (reference sequence). The CDR3 has 14 amino acids. The V end lost 9 bases, the J end lost 8 bases, and 19 bases lay between the germline ends. The CDR3 spells CASSRPQRGEKLFF. Here the CDR3 DNA reads TGTGCCAGCAGCAGGCCCCAACGAGGGGAAAAACTGTTTTTT.

The chain links TRBV21-1 to TRBJ2-1; the tabulated D call, TRBD1, remains unverified against the DNA. TRBV21-1 is shown as a pseudogene. This CDR3 has 13 amino acids. The CDR3 nucleotides are TGTGCCAGCGCAGGGAAGTCCTACAATGAGCAGTTCTTC. This gives the protein CASAGKSYNEQFF.

This clone has a single count. CDR3 coding DNA: TGTGCCAGCAGCTTGGTGGGAGGGCCATATCCTAATGAGCAGTTCTTC. Protein product: CASSLVGGPYPNEQFF. The J gene is TRBJ2-1, the V gene TRBV5-4; 7 bases are shared with TRBD2. J lost 7 bases, V lost 0 bases, and 10 bases had no gene match. Germline V gene lookup returns CDR1 SGHNT and CDR2 YYREEE (reference sequence). There are 16 residues in the CDR3. The full variable domain, with the rest looked up from reference TRBV5-4 and TRBJ2-1, is ETGVTQSPTHLIKTRGQQVTLRCSSQSGHNTVSWYQQALGQGPQFIFQYYREEENGRGNFPPRFSGLQFPNYSSELNVNALELDDSALYLCASSLVGGPYPNEQFFGPGTRLTVL.

The chain combines TRBV5-1 with TRBJ2-2, with D tentatively TRBD2 (5 bases). Germline V CDR1 and CDR2: SGHRS, YFSETQ. The V gene lost 2 bases and the J gene lost 0 bases, with 8 bases spanning the gap. The CDR3 consists of 15 residues. The CDR3 loop reads CASSFGGTNTGELFF. CDR3 DNA: TGCGCCAGCAGCTTTGGAGGAACGAACACCGGGGAGCTGTTTTTT.

The rearrangement links TRBV5-6 to TRBJ1-1, with a weak D call TRBD1 (5 bases). This CDR3 region has 13 residues. The germline V gene has CDR1 SGHDT and CDR2 YYEEEE. The V end was cut by 1 base, the J end by 1 base, with 5 bases between. CDR3 protein: CASSLTGNTEAFF. CDR3 DNA: TGTGCCAGCAGCTTGACAGGGAACACTGAAGCTTTCTTT.

V and J are TRBV7-2 and TRBJ2-3, with D possibly matching TRBD1 (6 bases). The CDR3 contains 13 residues. The germline V gene has CDR1 SGHTA and CDR2 FQGNSA. Between the trimmed V and J ends, which lost 5 bases and 2 bases, there was a span of 8 bases. The CDR3 is CASSGQTTDTQYF. The CDR3 nucleotides read TGTGCCAGCAGCGGACAGACCACAGATACGCAGTATTTT.

The chain links TRBV4-2 to TRBJ1-1; D uncertain. V was cut by 0 bases and J by 3 bases, with 17 bases left in between. The CDR3 contains 17 residues. CDR1 and CDR2 from the germline V gene are LGHNA and YNFKEQ. The CDR3 bases are TGTGCCAGCAGCCAAGATTGGCAGGCCGCCCTTTACACTGAAGCTTTCTTT. Its protein is CASSQDWQAALYTEAFF.

The V call is TRBV5-1, the J call TRBJ2-6; D not resolved. Germline lookup yields CDR1 SGHRS and CDR2 YFSETQ. The V end was cut by 0 bases, the J end by 0 bases, with 10 bases between. The CDR3 is 17 amino acids. The CDR3: CASSLVGRVSGANVLTF. CDR3 DNA sequence: TGCGCCAGCAGCTTGGTGGGCCGAGTCTCTGGGGCCAACGTCCTGACTTTC.

This clone has only one observation. The chain carries TRBV5-8 and TRBJ2-5; TRBD1 matches at 9 bases. Germline V gives CDR1 SGHTS, CDR2 YDEGEE. V was clipped by 0 bases and J by 5 bases; unmatched bases: 8. CDR3 length: 16 residues. The CDR3 region is CASSLGLGQGVETQYF. CDR3 nucleotide sequence: TGTGCCAGCAGCTTGGGTCTGGGACAGGGAGTCGAGACCCAGTACTTC.